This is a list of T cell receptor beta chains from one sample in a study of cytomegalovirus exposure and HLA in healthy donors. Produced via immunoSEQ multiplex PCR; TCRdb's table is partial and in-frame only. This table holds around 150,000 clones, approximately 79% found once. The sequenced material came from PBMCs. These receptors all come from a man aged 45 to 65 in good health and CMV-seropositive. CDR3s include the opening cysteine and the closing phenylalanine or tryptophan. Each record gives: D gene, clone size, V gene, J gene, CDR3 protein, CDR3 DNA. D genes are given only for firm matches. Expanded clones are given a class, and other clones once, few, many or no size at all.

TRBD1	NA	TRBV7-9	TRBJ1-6	CASSLGQGPLHF	TGTGCCAGCAGCTTAGGACAGGGCCCCCTCCACTTT
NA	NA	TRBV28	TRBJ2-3	CASSFMRGRTDTQYF	TGTGCCAGCAGTTTTATGCGGGGCCGCACAGATACGCAGTATTTT
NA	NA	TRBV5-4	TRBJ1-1	CASSLVQGRNTEAFF	TGTGCCAGCAGCTTGGTACAGGGAAGAAACACTGAAGCTTTCTTT
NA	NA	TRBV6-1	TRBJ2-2	CASSVGIANTGELFF	TGTGCCAGCAGTGTTGGTATAGCGAACACCGGGGAGCTGTTTTTT
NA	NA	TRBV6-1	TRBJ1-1	CASTILMGGTEAFF	TGTGCCAGCACCATTCTAATGGGGGGCACTGAAGCTTTCTTT
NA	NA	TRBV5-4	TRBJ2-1	CASSPSGGVNYNEQFF	TGTGCCAGCAGCCCCTCAGGCGGGGTAAATTACAATGAGCAGTTCTTC
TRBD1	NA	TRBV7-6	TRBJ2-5	CASSLRTGFETQYF	TGTGCCAGCAGCTTACGGACAGGGTTTGAGACCCAGTACTTC
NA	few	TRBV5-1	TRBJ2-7	CASKRAGMGEQYF	TGCGCCAGCAAAAGGGCCGGGATGGGCGAGCAGTACTTC
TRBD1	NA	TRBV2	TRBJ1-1	CASSVRSGGTEAFF	TGTGCCAGCAGTGTGCGGTCAGGGGGCACTGAAGCTTTCTTT
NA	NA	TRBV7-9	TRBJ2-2	CASSLPGVNTGELFF	TGTGCCAGCAGCCTACCCGGGGTCAACACCGGGGAGCTGTTTTTT
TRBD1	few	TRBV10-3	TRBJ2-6	CAISDSDRAGANVLTF	TGTGCCATCAGTGATTCCGACAGGGCTGGGGCCAACGTCCTGACTTTC
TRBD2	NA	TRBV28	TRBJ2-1	CASSNPGTSNEQFF	TGTGCCAGCAGTAATCCCGGGACTAGCAATGAGCAGTTCTTC
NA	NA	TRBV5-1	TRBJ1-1	CASSFPGTEAFF	TGCGCCAGCAGCTTCCCGGGGACTGAAGCTTTCTTT
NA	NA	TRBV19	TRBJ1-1	CASSIGQNTEAFF	TGTGCCAGTAGTATTGGCCAGAACACTGAAGCTTTCTTT
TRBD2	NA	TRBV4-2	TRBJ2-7	CASSQGLAGLYEQYF	TGTGCCAGCAGCCAAGGGTTAGCGGGATTGTACGAGCAGTACTTC
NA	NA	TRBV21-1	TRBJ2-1	CASSPWTGAAGETYNEQFF	TGTGCCAGCAGCCCCTGGACGGGGGCGGCGGGAGAGACCTACAATGAGCAGTTCTTC
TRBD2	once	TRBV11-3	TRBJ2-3	CASSPPHGLAGRDTQYF	TGTGCCAGCAGCCCGCCCCACGGGCTAGCGGGACGAGATACGCAGTATTTT
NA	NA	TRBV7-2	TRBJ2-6	CASSLDTSGANVLTF	TGTGCCAGCAGCTTAGACACCTCTGGGGCCAACGTCCTGACTTTC
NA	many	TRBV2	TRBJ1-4	CASSETHVANEKLFF	TGTGCCAGCAGTGAAACCCATGTAGCTAATGAAAAACTGTTTTTT
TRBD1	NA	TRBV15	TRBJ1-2	CATSRGFGVQGANYGYTF	TGTGCCACCAGCAGAGGGTTCGGTGTTCAGGGGGCTAACTATGGCTACACCTTC
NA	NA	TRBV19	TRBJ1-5	CASSSTQSPSLNQPQHF	TGTGCCAGTTCTTCCACACAGAGCCCTTCCCTCAATCAGCCCCAGCATTTT
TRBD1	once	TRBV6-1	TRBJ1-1	CASSTDRGMTEAFF	TGTGCCAGCAGTACGGACAGGGGTATGACTGAAGCTTTCTTT
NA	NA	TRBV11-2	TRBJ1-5	CASSPPGQPQHF	TGTGCCAGCAGCCCTCCCGGGCAGCCCCAGCATTTT
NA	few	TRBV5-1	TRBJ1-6	CASSLAPTGGNSPLHF	TGCGCCAGCAGCTTGGCCCCTACGGGGGGCAATTCACCCCTCCACTTT
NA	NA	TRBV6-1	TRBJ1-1	CAASTVYTEAFF	TGTGCAGCTTCTACTGTTTACACTGAAGCTTTCTTT
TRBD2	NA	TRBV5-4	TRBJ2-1	CASSLGAGAVEQFF	TGTGCCAGCAGCTTGGGTGCGGGAGCGGTTGAGCAGTTCTTC
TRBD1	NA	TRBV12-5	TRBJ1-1	CASGPGQLNTEAFF	TGTGCTAGTGGTCCGGGACAGTTGAACACTGAAGCTTTCTTT
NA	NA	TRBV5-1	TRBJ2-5	CASSSNPNAKETQYF	TGCGCCAGCAGCTCGAATCCCAATGCGAAAGAGACCCAGTACTTC
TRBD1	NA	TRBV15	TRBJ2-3	CATSRLDRGTDTQYF	TGTGCCACCAGCAGACTCGACAGGGGCACAGATACGCAGTATTTT
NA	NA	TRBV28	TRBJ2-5	CASSLRGETQYF	TGTGCCAGCAGTTTGAGGGGGGAGACCCAGTACTTC
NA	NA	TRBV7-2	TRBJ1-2	CASSPGGAPGYTF	TGTGCCAGCAGCCCAGGAGGAGCGCCGGGCTACACCTTC
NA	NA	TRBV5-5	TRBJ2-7	CASSLNRKGEYEQYF	TGTGCCAGCAGCTTAAACCGAAAGGGGGAGTACGAGCAGTACTTC
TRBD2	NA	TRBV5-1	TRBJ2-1	CASSFTLLAGGPNEQFF	TGCGCCAGCAGCTTCACCCTACTAGCGGGGGGGCCTAATGAGCAGTTCTTC
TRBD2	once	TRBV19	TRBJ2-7	CASSIEASGSYEQYF	TGTGCCAGTAGTATAGAAGCTAGCGGCAGTTACGAGCAGTACTTC
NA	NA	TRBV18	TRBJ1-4	CASSLRPPGVNEKLFF	TGTGCCAGCTCACTCAGACCTCCGGGGGTTAATGAAAAACTGTTTTTT
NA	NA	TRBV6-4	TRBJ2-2	CASSPGDTGELFF	TGTGCCAGTTCCCCCGGGGACACCGGGGAGCTGTTTTTT
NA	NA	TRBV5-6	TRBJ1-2	CASSLGRLYGYTF	TGTGCCAGCAGCTTGGGCAGGCTCTATGGCTACACCTTC
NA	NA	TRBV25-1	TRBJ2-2	CASSLGGGAGELFF	TGTGCCAGCAGTCTGGGGGGGGGCGCCGGGGAGCTGTTTTTT
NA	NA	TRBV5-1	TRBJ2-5	CASSREQETQYF	TGCGCCAGCAGCCGAGAACAAGAGACCCAGTACTTC